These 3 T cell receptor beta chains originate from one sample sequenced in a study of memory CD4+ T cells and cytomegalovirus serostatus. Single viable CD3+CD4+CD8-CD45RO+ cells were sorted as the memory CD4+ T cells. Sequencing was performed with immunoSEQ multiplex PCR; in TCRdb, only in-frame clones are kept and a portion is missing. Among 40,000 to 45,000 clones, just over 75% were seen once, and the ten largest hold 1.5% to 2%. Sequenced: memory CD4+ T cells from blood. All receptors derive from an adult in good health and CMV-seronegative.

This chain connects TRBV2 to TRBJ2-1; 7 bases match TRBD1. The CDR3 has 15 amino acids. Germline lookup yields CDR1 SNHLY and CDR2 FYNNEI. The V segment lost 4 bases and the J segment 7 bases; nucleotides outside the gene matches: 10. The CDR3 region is CASSAPSARGNEQFF. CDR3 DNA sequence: TGTGCCAGCAGTGCTCCTTCGGCCAGGGGGAATGAGCAGTTCTTC.

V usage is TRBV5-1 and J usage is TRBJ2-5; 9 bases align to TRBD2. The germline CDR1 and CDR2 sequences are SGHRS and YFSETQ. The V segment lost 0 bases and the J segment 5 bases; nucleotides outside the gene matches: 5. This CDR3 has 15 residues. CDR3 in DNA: TGCGCCAGCAGCTTGGAAGGCGGGGGGGCCGAGACCCAGTACTTC. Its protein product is CASSLEGGGAETQYF.

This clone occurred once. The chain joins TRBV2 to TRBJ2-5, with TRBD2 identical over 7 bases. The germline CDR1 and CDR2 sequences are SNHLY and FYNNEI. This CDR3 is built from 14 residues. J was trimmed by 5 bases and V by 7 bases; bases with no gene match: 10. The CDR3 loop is CASTAISGGETQYF. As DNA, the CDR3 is TGTGCCAGCACCGCGATCTCCGGGGGGGAGACCCAGTACTTC.